This is a list of T cell receptor beta chains from one sample in a study of shared clonotypes between healthy human individuals. Only in-frame clones appear in the TCRdb table, and some are missing; sequencing was by immunoSEQ multiplex PCR. The sample lists some 790,000 clones, roughly two thirds occurring once. Sequenced sample: memory CD4+ T cells sorted from blood. Receptor source: a woman in her 30s in good health. Each CDR3 is given without its conserved first and last residue.

v_gene: TRBV7-2; CDR3aa: ASSLAQGTYNEQF
v_gene: TRBV28; CDR3aa: ASFGTSGRREQY
v_gene: TRBV5-1; CDR3aa: ASSLSENSYEQY
v_gene: TRBV5-1; CDR3aa: ASSRPDYEQY
v_gene: TRBV7-8; CDR3aa: ASSTGPNNQPQH
v_gene: TRBV7-9; CDR3aa: ASSLGGRENYGYT
v_gene: TRBV11-2; CDR3aa: ASSLQGIEQY
v_gene: TRBV7-2; CDR3aa: ASSLVGTGYRESGNTIY
v_gene: TRBV4-2; CDR3aa: ASSQSNRETQY
v_gene: TRBV20-1; CDR3aa: SPGPNYGYT
v_gene: TRBV11-2; CDR3aa: ASSLSDIGNTIY
v_gene: TRBV7-9; CDR3aa: ASSRRTSRVEQF
v_gene: TRBV19; CDR3aa: ASSRKSSYEQY
v_gene: TRBV6-1; CDR3aa: ASSGLAGVEYNEQF
v_gene: TRBV28; CDR3aa: ASSWGPSEQY
v_gene: TRBV2; CDR3aa: ASTFPSGSSYEQY
v_gene: TRBV10-1; CDR3aa: ASSLRPTGYEQY
v_gene: TRBV7-8; CDR3aa: ASSLARPENTEAF
v_gene: TRBV6-5; CDR3aa: ASSQTANYGYT
v_gene: TRBV10-3; CDR3aa: AISDEGFGEKLF
v_gene: TRBV11-2; CDR3aa: ASSSHRGSEQY
v_gene: TRBV6-5; CDR3aa: ASSFWTVSNQPQH
v_gene: TRBV2; CDR3aa: ASNGLAGIGNIQY
v_gene: TRBV27; CDR3aa: ASSSGGGPYNEQF
v_gene: TRBV5-6; CDR3aa: ASSLNKGALSNQPQH
v_gene: TRBV2; CDR3aa: ASSDTSGRSRETQY
v_gene: TRBV7-8; CDR3aa: ASSRNSGRAETQY
v_gene: TRBV9; CDR3aa: ASSTSQGAERYGYT
v_gene: TRBV30; CDR3aa: AWTTGMGKNIQY
v_gene: TRBV6-6; CDR3aa: ASSQDDRVGYT
v_gene: TRBV19; CDR3aa: ASSRARGTDTQY
v_gene: TRBV5-1; CDR3aa: ASSGGLAGGPIEQF
v_gene: TRBV6-5; CDR3aa: ASSYSQFLYNEQF
v_gene: TRBV7-9; CDR3aa: ASSRLQYDNEQF
v_gene: TRBV7-9; CDR3aa: ASSSRTSGRSRGDTQY
v_gene: TRBV5-1; CDR3aa: ASSPQASGISDTQY
v_gene: TRBV4-1; CDR3aa: ASSQGLAGPLYNEQF
v_gene: TRBV20-1; CDR3aa: SAYFYGYT
v_gene: TRBV5-4; CDR3aa: ASSLARTGADEQY
v_gene: TRBV7-9; CDR3aa: ASSLLAVSVTQY
v_gene: TRBV28; CDR3aa: ASSLNYYGYT
v_gene: TRBV30; CDR3aa: AWRRVGNYGYT
v_gene: TRBV11-2; CDR3aa: ASSSSGQGSYNEQF
v_gene: TRBV5-8; CDR3aa: ASSFRDPGELF
v_gene: TRBV6-5; CDR3aa: ASSYGRQETQY
v_gene: TRBV28; CDR3aa: ASSLMAGDANYGYT
v_gene: TRBV18; CDR3aa: ASSPVSPGQGGHGYT
v_gene: TRBV13; CDR3aa: ASSPSGTGYNEQF
v_gene: TRBV19; CDR3aa: ASRRIAGTTGELF
v_gene: TRBV27; CDR3aa: ASSTTRTQY
v_gene: TRBV7-3; CDR3aa: ASSFGTALNTGELF
v_gene: TRBV6-1; CDR3aa: ASSGPERQGSYEQY